The 5 T cell receptor beta chains in this list originate from one sample, sequenced in a study of cytomegalovirus exposure and HLA in healthy donors. Only in-frame clones appear in the TCRdb table, and some are missing; sequencing was by immunoSEQ multiplex PCR. Counted here are 60,000 to 90,000 clones, 94% occurring once; the ten biggest clones make up about 0.6%. Sequenced: PBMCs. The source of these receptors is a woman under 30 in good health and CMV-seronegative.

The chain joins TRBV27 to TRBJ2-7; D ambiguous. CDR3 length: 12 amino acids. The V and J ends lost 6 bases and 5 bases respectively, with 11 bases between them. CDR1 is MNHEY and CDR2 is SMNVEV in the germline V gene (reference sequence). CDR3 loop: CASSTNLDEQYF. In DNA form, the CDR3 reads TGTGCCAGCAGCACTAATCTAGACGAGCAGTACTTC.

The chain combines TRBV2 with TRBJ2-4; the D is unclear. The germline gives CDR1 SNHLY, CDR2 FYNNEI. The CDR3 has 15 residues. Trimming shortened V by 4 bases and J by 2 bases, and 12 bases separated the two germline ends. CDR3 sequence reads: CASSVVGVSKNIQYF. The CDR3 nucleotides are TGTGCCAGCAGTGTGGTAGGAGTTTCCAAAAACATTCAGTACTTC.

This chain connects TRBV29-1 to TRBJ1-2; no clear D gene. CDR3 length equals 12 residues. In germline, CDR1 is SQVTM, CDR2 ANQGSEA. V was clipped by 3 bases and J by 4 bases, with 9 bases between them. The DNA for the CDR3 is TGCAGCGTTGACTTCGGAGTCTATGGCTACACCTTC. Translated, it gives CSVDFGVYGYTF. Together with reference TRBV29-1 and TRBJ1-2, the CDR3 gives the full variable domain: SAVISQKPSRDICQRGTSLTIQCQVDSQVTMMFWYRQQPGQSLTLIATANQGSEATYESGFVIDKFPISRPNLTFSTLTVSNMSPEDSSIYLCSVDFGVYGYTFGSGTRLTVV.

The chain carries TRBV6-5 and TRBJ1-1; the D gene is possibly TRBD1 (6 bases). The CDR3 contains 14 residues. Germline loops: CDR1 MNHEY, CDR2 SVGAGI. The ends were cut back, 7 bases at V and 1 base at J, with 13 bases in the middle. As DNA, the CDR3 is TGTGCCAGCACTGCCGGGACACCGAACACTGAAGCTTTCTTT. Its translation: CASTAGTPNTEAFF.

This rearrangement joins TRBV9 to TRBJ2-5; TRBD2 aligns across 12 bases. The CDR3 consists of 16 residues. CDR1 and CDR2 from the germline V gene are SGDLS and YYNGEE. V lost 2 bases, J lost 5 bases, and 7 bases stayed unmatched. The CDR3 here is CASSVSGTSGLETQYF. CDR3 sequence (DNA): TGTGCCAGCAGCGTTTCCGGGACTAGCGGGCTTGAGACCCAGTACTTC.